The rows below give T cell receptor beta chains drawn from one sample of a study of control samples from healthy donors and cancer patients. Assay: immunoSEQ multiplex PCR; the TCRdb copy retains only in-frame clones and omits some. The sample holds about 130,000 clones, 92% seen once. Material for sequencing was blood. These TCRs come from a woman aged 45 to 65 in good health. Both conserved end residues are part of each CDR3. The D gene is left open where the match is weak. Clone size appears in some rows only: once, few, many, or a class for an expanded clone.

J gene | V gene | D gene | clone size | CDR3 protein | CDR3 DNA
TRBJ1-2 | TRBV5-1 | TRBD1 | - | CASSLAGEGARYGYTF | TGCGCCAGCAGCTTGGCCGGGGAGGGGGCGCGGTATGGCTACACCTTC
TRBJ1-4 | TRBV27 | - | - | CASSLKGRVGEKLFF | TGTGCCAGCAGTTTGAAGGGCAGGGTTGGGGAAAAACTGTTTTTT
TRBJ1-1 | TRBV10-3 | - | once | CAITQAGGTEAFF | TGTGCCATCACCCAGGCTGGGGGGACTGAAGCTTTCTTT
TRBJ2-3 | TRBV10-2 | TRBD2 | - | CASSERTSGGPRDTQYF | TGCGCCAGCAGTGAAAGGACTAGCGGGGGCCCTCGGGATACGCAGTATTTT
TRBJ1-6 | TRBV30 | - | - | CAWSSSYNSPLHF | TGTGCCTGGAGTTCATCGTATAATTCACCCCTCCACTTT
TRBJ2-1 | TRBV25-1 | - | - | CASSESPGSSYNEQFF | TGTGCCAGCAGTGAATCCCCAGGGAGCTCCTACAATGAGCAGTTCTTC
TRBJ1-3 | TRBV12-3/TRBV12-4 | - | - | CASSPWSGNTIYF | TGTGCCAGCAGCCCGTGGTCTGGAAACACCATATATTTT
TRBJ2-2 | TRBV24-1 | - | - | CATSGGGQKNTGELFF | TGTGCCACCAGTGGGGGTGGACAGAAGAACACCGGGGAGCTGTTTTTT
TRBJ1-1 | TRBV5-6 | - | - | CASSLGHYGEAFF | TGTGCCAGCAGCTTGGGACATTACGGTGAAGCTTTCTTT
TRBJ2-3 | TRBV19 | - | once | CASQTGPGTDTQYF | TGTGCCAGCCAAACGGGACCCGGCACAGATACGCAGTATTTT
TRBJ1-1 | TRBV12-3/TRBV12-4 | TRBD1 | - | CASLGQIEAFF | TGTGCCAGCTTGGGACAGATTGAAGCTTTCTTT
TRBJ2-2 | TRBV29-1 | - | - | CSVGWGHGGELFF | TGCAGCGTTGGCTGGGGGCATGGCGGGGAGCTGTTTTTT
TRBJ2-2 | TRBV27 | TRBD2 | - | CASSLWGGRTGELFF | TGTGCCAGCAGTTTATGGGGCGGGAGGACCGGGGAGCTGTTTTTT
TRBJ1-5 | TRBV5-6 | TRBD1 | few | CASSLFGTGSNQPQHF | TGTGCCAGCAGCTTGTTTGGGACAGGGAGCAATCAGCCCCAGCATTTT
TRBJ2-7 | TRBV12-3/TRBV12-4 | - | - | CASRPDGPEQYF | TGTGCCAGCAGGCCTGACGGACCCGAGCAGTACTTC
TRBJ1-2 | TRBV30 | - | - | CAWGQSDYGYTF | TGTGCCTGGGGACAGTCTGACTATGGCTACACCTTC
TRBJ2-2 | TRBV24-1 | TRBD1 | - | CATSDRGQGPSGELFF | TGTGCCACCAGTGATCGGGGACAGGGGCCGTCCGGGGAGCTGTTTTTT
TRBJ1-2 | TRBV27 | - | - | CASSFHGQAGLVYGYTF | TGTGCCAGCAGTTTTCATGGTCAGGCGGGATTAGTCTATGGCTACACCTTC
TRBJ1-6 | TRBV5-4 | TRBD1 | - | CASSSRTGGTSPLHF | TGTGCCAGCAGCTCCAGGACAGGGGGAACTTCACCCCTCCACTTT
TRBJ2-1 | TRBV5-4 | TRBD2 | once | CASSSSGTSGNNEQFF | TGTGCCAGCAGCTCCTCCGGGACTAGCGGAAACAATGAGCAGTTCTTC
TRBJ2-3 | TRBV25-1 | - | - | CASSPMDTQYF | TGTGCCAGCAGCCCGATGGATACGCAGTATTTT
TRBJ1-2 | TRBV5-1 | TRBD1 | - | CASSLGTGGDYGYTF | TGCGCCAGCAGCCTAGGGACAGGGGGCGACTATGGCTACACCTTC
TRBJ1-4 | TRBV5-1 | - | - | CASRPPPGGSNEKLFF | TGCGCCAGCAGGCCCCCGCCCGGGGGATCGAATGAAAAACTGTTTTTT
TRBJ2-7 | TRBV2 | TRBD2 | - | CASTTSVSDHEQYF | TGTGCCAGCACCACTAGCGTAAGTGACCACGAGCAGTACTTC
TRBJ1-4 | TRBV2 | - | - | CASSEQGGPNEKLFF | TGTGCCAGCAGCGAACAGGGTGGCCCTAATGAAAAACTGTTTTTT
TRBJ2-7 | TRBV5-1 | TRBD1 | - | CASSQQGVPLSSPYEQYF | TGCGCCAGCAGCCAACAGGGGGTCCCACTTTCGTCGCCTTACGAGCAGTACTTC
TRBJ1-5 | TRBV19 | TRBD1 | - | CATHSGQGAAGQPQHF | TGTGCCACGCATTCCGGACAGGGGGCTGCGGGTCAGCCCCAGCATTTT
TRBJ2-7 | TRBV27 | TRBD2 | once | CASSLLTPTSPLAATTYEQYF | TGTGCCAGCAGTTTATTAACCCCCACTTCACCTCTAGCGGCTACCACCTACGAGCAGTACTTC
TRBJ1-3 | TRBV5-5 | TRBD1 | once | CASSLDRGTYTIYF | TGTGCCAGCAGCTTGGACAGGGGGACGTACACCATATATTTT
TRBJ2-2 | TRBV28 | TRBD2 | - | CASSLWAGGGTGELFF | TGTGCCAGCAGTTTATGGGCGGGAGGAGGAACCGGGGAGCTGTTTTTT
TRBJ2-3 | TRBV13 | - | - | CASSPRTDTYDDTQYF | TGTGCCAGCAGCCCTCGGACAGATACATATGACGATACGCAGTATTTT
TRBJ1-3 | TRBV6-1 | TRBD1 | - | CASSEVPGGSGNTIYF | TGTGCCAGCAGTGAAGTCCCAGGGGGCTCTGGAAACACCATATATTTT
TRBJ1-1 | TRBV7-9 | - | - | CASSKTGNTEAFF | TGTGCCAGCAGCAAGACGGGTAACACTGAAGCTTTCTTT
TRBJ1-1 | TRBV15 | - | - | CATSSYRLGLDTEAFF | TGTGCCACCAGCTCTTACAGGCTCGGTTTGGACACTGAAGCTTTCTTT
TRBJ2-7 | TRBV6-5 | TRBD1 | - | CASSPMTGGIYEQYF | TGTGCCAGCAGTCCTATGACAGGGGGGATCTACGAGCAGTACTTC
TRBJ1-2 | TRBV7-9 | TRBD1 | - | CASSLLGTANYGYTF | TGTGCCAGCAGCTTACTAGGGACAGCTAACTATGGCTACACCTTC
TRBJ1-4 | TRBV5-1 | - | - | CASARRDGSEKLFF | TGCGCCAGCGCCAGAAGGGACGGAAGTGAAAAACTGTTTTTT
TRBJ2-4 | TRBV6-5 | - | - | CASSYVQGAKNIQYF | TGTGCCAGCAGTTACGTGCAAGGGGCCAAAAACATTCAGTACTTC
TRBJ2-2 | TRBV19 | - | - | CASSLRQDFTGELFF | TGTGCCAGTAGTTTGCGACAGGATTTTACCGGGGAGCTGTTTTTT
TRBJ1-1 | TRBV7-2 | - | - | CASSLALAGEAFF | TGTGCCAGCAGCTTAGCGCTTGCGGGAGAAGCTTTCTTT